The 13 T cell receptor beta chains presented below share a single source sample, sequenced in a study of T cell changes during pregnancy in multiple sclerosis. Profiling relied on immunoSEQ multiplex PCR, and the TCRdb table lists in-frame clones only, not all of them. The sample lists around 49,000 clones; around 89% were seen once. The sequencing used peripheral blood, collected after pregnancy. These receptor sequences come from a female donor in good health, enrolled as a control in a pregnancy study.

The chain employs TRBV29-1 and TRBJ1-2, with TRBD1 matching 7 bases. Trimming took 4 bases from V and 1 from J; bases not matched to a gene: 3. The germline V gene has CDR1 SQVTM and CDR2 ANQGSEA. The CDR3 sequence is 13 residues long. The CDR3 DNA reads TGCAGCGTTGGGGACAGCGGTAACTATGGCTACACCTTC. It codes for CSVGDSGNYGYTF.

This clone occurred once. CDR3 bases: TGTGCCTGGAGTAGACAGGTATCCTACGAGCAGTACTTC. Amino acid sequence: CAWSRQVSYEQYF. The rearrangement joins TRBV30 to TRBJ2-7; D might be TRBD1 (6 bases). The CDR3 covers 13 residues. V lost 2 bases and J 1 base, leaving 9 bases between the germline ends. Germline loops: CDR1 GTSNPN, CDR2 SVGIG (reference sequence).

The chain uses TRBV11-2 and TRBJ2-7; 8 positions match TRBD1. V shed 4 bases and J 3 bases; nucleotides not matched to a gene: 5. This CDR3 is 14 amino acids long. CDR1 is SGHAT and CDR2 is FQNNGV in the germline V gene. The CDR3 coding sequence is TGTGCCAGCAGCTCGACAGGGACAGGCTACGAGCAGTACTTC. Translated, it gives CASSSTGTGYEQYF. The whole variable domain, remainder taken from reference TRBV11-2 and TRBJ2-7, is EAGVAQSPRYKIIEKRQSVAFWCNPISGHATLYWYQQILGQGPKLLIQFQNNGVVDDSQLPKDRFSAERLKGVDSTLKIQPAKLEDSAVYLCASSSTGTGYEQYFGPGTRLTVT.

This chain joins TRBV4-1 and TRBJ1-5; maybe TRBD1 (6 bases). V lost 0 bases to trimming and J lost 4 bases, with 10 bases between them. The CDR3 consists of 15 residues. The V gene's germline CDR1 is MGHRA and CDR2 YSYEKL. CDR3 protein: CASSQEDSLNQPQHF. The CDR3 bases are TGCGCCAGCAGCCAAGAGGACAGCCTAAATCAGCCCCAGCATTTT.

J is TRBJ1-2 and V is TRBV6-6; D is possibly TRBD1 (6 bases). The CDR3 has 16 residues. The V end lost 2 bases, the J end lost 6 bases, and 19 bases lay between the germline ends. From germline, CDR1 is MNHNY and CDR2 SVGAGI (reference sequence). The CDR3 DNA is TGTGCCAGCAGTTACGTAAAGGGGGTGCAAACCGATGGCTACACCTTC. Its translation: CASSYVKGVQTDGYTF.

The V call is TRBV5-8, the J call TRBJ1-5, with no clear D. Germline V lookup: CDR1 SGHTS, CDR2 YDEGEE. The CDR3 is 16 amino acids. Between the trimmed V and J ends, which lost 0 bases and 5 bases, there was a span of 15 bases. CDR3 sequence: CASSLAKVTYDQPQHF. For the CDR3, the DNA is TGTGCCAGCAGCTTGGCCAAGGTGACTTACGATCAGCCCCAGCATTTT. Full variable domain (rest looked up from reference TRBV5-8 and TRBJ1-5): EAGVTQSPTHLIKTRGQQATLRCSPISGHTSVYWYQQALGLGLQFLLWYDEGEERNRGNFPPRFSGRQFPNYSSELNVNALELEDSALYLCASSLAKVTYDQPQHFGDGTRLSIL.

This chain joins TRBV6-4 and TRBJ1-6, with D perhaps TRBD1 (5 bases). CDR1 and CDR2 (germline): MRHNA, SNTAGT. This CDR3 has 16 residues. V was clipped by 2 bases and J by 6 bases, with 14 bases between them. CDR3 nucleotides: TGTGCCAGCAGTGACATATCAGGGCTCCTTAATTCACCCCTCCACTTT. Translating it yields CASSDISGLLNSPLHF.

The chain carries TRBV29-1 and TRBJ1-3; 8 bases are shared with TRBD1. Trimming took 4 bases from V and 4 from J; bases not matched to a gene: 6. The germline V gene has CDR1 SQVTM and CDR2 ANQGSEA. CDR3 length equals 14 residues. The CDR3 DNA is TGCAGCGTTGCTCTTCAGGGGGCCGGAAACACCATATATTTT. Its protein is CSVALQGAGNTIYF.

The CDR3 region is CAWRIGDTQYF. In DNA form, the CDR3 reads TGTGCCTGGAGGATCGGTGATACGCAGTATTTT. The rearrangement joins TRBV30 to TRBJ2-3, with D unresolved. V was trimmed by 3 bases and J by 6 bases, leaving 7 bases between them. CDR3 length: 11 amino acids. Germline assignment: CDR1 GTSNPN and CDR2 SVGIG (reference sequence).

The gene calls are TRBV19 and TRBJ1-5, with TRBD1 matching 9 bases. Germline CDR1 and CDR2: LNHDA and SQIVND (reference sequence). The CDR3 sequence is 14 residues long. The trim removed 5 bases at V and 7 bases at J, leaving 6 bases unmatched. The CDR3 nucleotides read TGTGCCAGTAGTTTGACAGGGGGAGGACAGCCCCAGCATTTT. It specifies CASSLTGGGQPQHF.

This chain uses TRBV11-2 with TRBJ2-2, with D tentatively TRBD2 (5 bases). The CDR3 has 16 amino acids. The germline V and J ends were trimmed by 5 bases and 1 base, with 14 bases remaining between them. Germline CDR1 reads SGHAT; CDR2 reads FQNNGV. The CDR3 DNA follows: TGTGCCAGCAGCAATACTAGAACGCAGAACACCGGGGAGCTGTTTTTT. This gives the protein CASSNTRTQNTGELFF. The variable domain in full, with the rest retrieved from reference TRBV11-2 and TRBJ2-2, is EAGVAQSPRYKIIEKRQSVAFWCNPISGHATLYWYQQILGQGPKLLIQFQNNGVVDDSQLPKDRFSAERLKGVDSTLKIQPAKLEDSAVYLCASSNTRTQNTGELFFGEGSRLTVL.

V is TRBV18 and J is TRBJ2-5; D uncertain. V was cut by 1 base and J by 2 bases, with 5 bases left in between. Germline CDR1 reads KGHSH; CDR2 reads LQKENI. CDR3 size: 13 residues. CDR3: CASSPQQQETQYF. In DNA form, the CDR3 reads TGTGCCAGCTCACCACAACAGCAAGAGACCCAGTACTTC.

The rearrangement joins TRBV7-9 to TRBJ1-2; weak D call: TRBD1 (6 bases). The CDR3 is made up of 13 amino acids. V dropped 5 bases and J dropped 6 bases, with 13 bases sitting between them. From germline, CDR1 is SEHNR and CDR2 FQNEAQ (reference sequence). The CDR3 DNA sequence: TGTGCCAGCAGCCTTCAGGGGAGGGATGGCTACACCTTC. The encoded protein is CASSLQGRDGYTF.